The 11 T cell receptor beta chains in this list originate from one sample, sequenced in a study of cytomegalovirus exposure and HLA in healthy donors. PCR primers comprised 60 Vbeta and 13 Jbeta primers. Using immunoSEQ multiplex PCR, the repertoire was profiled, and TCRdb retains in-frame clones only, with some absent. The sample table includes 60,000 to 100,000 clones. Sequenced sample: PBMCs. The receptors here all came from a man in his thirties or forties in good health and CMV-seronegative.

The V gene is TRBV19, the J gene TRBJ1-6, with 7 positions matching TRBD1. Germline loops: CDR1 LNHDA, CDR2 SQIVND (reference sequence). Trimming cost V 5 bases and J 9 bases; bases outside gene matches: 7. The CDR3 loop spans 14 amino acids. This CDR3 is CASSADREASPLHF. CDR3 nucleotides: TGTGCCAGTAGTGCCGACAGGGAGGCTTCACCCCTCCACTTT.

The chain joins TRBV19 to TRBJ1-3, with D possibly TRBD1 on 6 matching bases. This CDR3 region has 18 residues. Germline CDR1 and CDR2: LNHDA and SQIVND (reference sequence). The V end lost 6 bases, the J end lost 1 base, and 22 bases lay between the germline ends. CDR3 in amino acids: CASSDLKGGGRSGNTIYF. For the CDR3, the DNA is TGTGCCAGTAGCGATCTCAAAGGGGGGGGGAGGTCTGGAAACACCATATATTTT.

The chain recombines TRBV4-1 with TRBJ2-1; 9 positions agree with TRBD2. This CDR3 has 15 amino acids. V shed 4 bases, J shed 5 bases, and the junction held 6 bases outside the gene matches. Germline CDR1 MGHRA, CDR2 YSYEKL. CDR3 coding DNA: TGCGCCAGCAGCCTAGCGGGAGTATCCGACAATGAGCAGTTCTTC. Amino acid sequence: CASSLAGVSDNEQFF.

The chain uses TRBV11-3 and TRBJ2-1, with D possibly being TRBD1 (6 bases). The V gene lost 2 bases and the J gene lost 6 bases, with 20 bases spanning the gap. Germline assignment: CDR1 SGHNT and CDR2 YENEEA. The CDR3 loop spans 17 amino acids. The CDR3 DNA reads TGTGCCAGCAGCTTATGGGGGCAAGGACAGCAACTCAATGAGCAGTTCTTC. It specifies CASSLWGQGQQLNEQFF.

This rearrangement joins TRBV7-6 to TRBJ2-1, with D perhaps matching TRBD1 (6 bases). Trimming took 3 bases from V and 10 from J, leaving 10 bases between them. The CDR3 sequence is 12 residues long. CDR1 is SGHVS, CDR2 FNYEAQ, per germline. CDR3 DNA: TGTGCCAGCAGCTTGGAAGGGACAGAGCAGTTCTTC. Protein sequence: CASSLEGTEQFF.

The V gene is TRBV7-9, the J gene TRBJ2-1, with TRBD2 identical over 9 bases. Trimming took 7 bases from V and 2 from J; bases not matched to a gene: 12. The germline gives CDR1 SEHNR, CDR2 FQNEAQ (reference sequence). The CDR3 length is 17 residues. CDR3 sequence (DNA): TGTGCCAGCACCGGAGGGAAGCGGGGGGCCACCTACAATGAGCAGTTCTTC. Residues: CASTGGKRGATYNEQFF.

The chain links TRBV11-3 to TRBJ1-1; 10 nucleotides line up with TRBD1. The CDR3 extends over 13 amino acids. V shed 5 bases, J shed 8 bases, and the junction held 5 bases outside the gene matches. Germline V gene data show CDR1 as SGHNT and CDR2 as YENEEA. CDR3 coding DNA: TGTGCCAGCAGCACCCGGACAGGGGGGGAAGCTTTCTTT. It encodes CASSTRTGGEAFF.

The genes are TRBV20-1 and TRBJ1-2; no clear D gene. This CDR3 comprises 11 residues. CDR1 is DFQATT and CDR2 is SNEGSKA in the germline V gene (reference sequence). Trimming removed 6 bases at V and 10 bases at J, with 15 bases between. In nucleotides, the CDR3 is TGCAGTGCCGGGAGCGATTCGGCCTACACCTTC. It yields the protein CSAGSDSAYTF.

The V and J genes are TRBV11-2 and TRBJ2-1, with 9 bases matching TRBD2. The junction had 11 bases not matched to a gene; V was cut back by 7 bases and J by 7 bases. The V gene's germline CDR1 is SGHAT and CDR2 FQNNGV. The CDR3 spans 15 residues. CDR3 bases: TGTGCCAGCACCCCGCTAGCGGGAAGGGGGAATGAGCAGTTCTTC. This sequence encodes CASTPLAGRGNEQFF.

The gene calls are TRBV6-5 and TRBJ2-7; 11 bases agree with TRBD1. Germline V lookup: CDR1 MNHEY, CDR2 SVGAGI. After removal of 5 bases from V and 2 bases from J, the junction contained 5 bases not matched to a gene. The CDR3 is made up of 15 amino acids. The chain's CDR3 is CASSRGTGGTYEQYF. The CDR3 DNA is TGTGCCAGCAGTCGGGGGACAGGGGGAACCTACGAGCAGTACTTC.

CDR3 in DNA: TGTGCCAGCGCCTGGACAAGTAAAGAGACCCAGTACTTC. Translation: CASAWTSKETQYF. The rearrangement uses TRBV18 and TRBJ2-5; D is perhaps TRBD1 (5 bases). Deletions cut 8 bases from V and 3 bases from J, with 13 bases between. The V gene's germline CDR1 is KGHSH and CDR2 LQKENI. The CDR3 covers 13 residues.